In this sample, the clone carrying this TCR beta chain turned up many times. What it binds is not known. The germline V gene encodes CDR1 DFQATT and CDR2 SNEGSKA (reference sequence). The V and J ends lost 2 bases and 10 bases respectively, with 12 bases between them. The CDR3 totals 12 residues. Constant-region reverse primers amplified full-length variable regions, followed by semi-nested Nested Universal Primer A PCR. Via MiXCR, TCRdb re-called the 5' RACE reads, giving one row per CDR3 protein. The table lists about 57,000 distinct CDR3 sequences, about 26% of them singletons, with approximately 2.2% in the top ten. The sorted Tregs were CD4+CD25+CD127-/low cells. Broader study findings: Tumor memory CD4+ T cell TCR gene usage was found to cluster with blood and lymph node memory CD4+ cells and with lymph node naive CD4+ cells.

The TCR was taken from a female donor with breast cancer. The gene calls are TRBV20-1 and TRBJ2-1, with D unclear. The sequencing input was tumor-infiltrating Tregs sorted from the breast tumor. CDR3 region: CSARHPLREQFF. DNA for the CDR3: TGCAGTGCTAGACACCCACTACGGGAGCAGTTCTTC.